This TCR beta chain emerged from a study of CD8 T cells in ankylosing spondylitis. General study results and limits: A motif of under 10 highly homologous TCR beta variants was seen as apparently characteristic of ankylosing spondylitis blood.

TCRdb passed the 5' RACE reads through MiXCR, listing each CDR3 protein once. The sample comprises about 92,000 distinct CDR3 sequences, 8.8% of which are singletons, and roughly 5.6% rests with the top ten. Ten or more counts support this clonotype. Its antigen remains unknown. Germline loops: CDR1 SQVTM, CDR2 ANQGSEA. This CDR3 contains 13 residues. With 3 bases removed from V and 6 bases from J, the gap between germline ends came to 12 bases. Material for sequencing was blood, either unsorted or a sorted T cell fraction (not recorded which). This sequence originates from a male donor with ankylosing spondylitis or in good health (not recorded which). The rearrangement joins TRBV29-1 to TRBJ2-1; tentative D call: TRBD1 (6 bases). CDR3 sequence: CSVDGGAFNEQFF. CDR3 bases: TGCAGCGTTGATGGGGGCGCTTTCAATGAGCAGTTCTTC.